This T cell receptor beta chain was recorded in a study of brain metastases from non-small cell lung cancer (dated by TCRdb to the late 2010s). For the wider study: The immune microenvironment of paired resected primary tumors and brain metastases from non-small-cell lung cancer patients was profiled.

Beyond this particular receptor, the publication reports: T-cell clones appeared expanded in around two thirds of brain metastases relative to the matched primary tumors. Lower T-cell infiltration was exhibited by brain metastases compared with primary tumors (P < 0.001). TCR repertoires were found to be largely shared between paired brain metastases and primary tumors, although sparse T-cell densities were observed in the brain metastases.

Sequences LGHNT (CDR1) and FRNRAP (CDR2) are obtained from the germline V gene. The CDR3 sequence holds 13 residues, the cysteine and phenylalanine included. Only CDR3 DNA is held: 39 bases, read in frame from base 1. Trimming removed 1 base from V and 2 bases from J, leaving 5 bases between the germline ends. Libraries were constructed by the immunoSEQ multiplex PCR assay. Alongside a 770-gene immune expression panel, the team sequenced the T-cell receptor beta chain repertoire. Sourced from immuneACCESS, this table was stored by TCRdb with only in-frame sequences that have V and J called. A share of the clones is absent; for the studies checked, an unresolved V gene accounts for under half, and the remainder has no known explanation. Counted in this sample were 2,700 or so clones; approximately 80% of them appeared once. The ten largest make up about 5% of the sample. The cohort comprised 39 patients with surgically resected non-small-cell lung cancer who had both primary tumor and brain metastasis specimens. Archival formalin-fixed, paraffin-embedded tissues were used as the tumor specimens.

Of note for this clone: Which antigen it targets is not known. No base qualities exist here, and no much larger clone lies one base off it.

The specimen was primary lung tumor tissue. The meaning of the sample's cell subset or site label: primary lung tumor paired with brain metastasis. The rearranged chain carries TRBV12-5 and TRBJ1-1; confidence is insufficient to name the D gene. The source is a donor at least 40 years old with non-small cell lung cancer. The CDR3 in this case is CASGLAENTEAFF. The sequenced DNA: TGTGCTAGTGGTTTGGCAGAAAACACTGAAGCTTTCTTT.